The 30 T cell receptor beta chains below were found in one sample sequenced in a study of beta chain features in type 1 diabetes. Isolated RNA was reverse transcribed in full, so expressed TCRB transcripts were sequenced. Some clones are missing from TCRdb's copy, which holds only in-frame ones; the method was immunoSEQ multiplex PCR. This sample has 350,000 to 450,000 clones, with approximately 13% found just once. The source material was naive CD4+ T cells from blood. These receptors all stem from a young man in good health.

This clone was observed a few times. The J gene is TRBJ2-6, the V gene TRBV7-2; D remains ambiguous. Per germline, CDR1 SGHTA and CDR2 FQGNSA. CDR3 length: 15 residues. The V gene lost 6 bases and the J gene lost 0 bases, with 9 bases spanning the gap. CDR3 nucleotide sequence: TGTGCCAGCAGTTCTACAGTCTCTGGGGCCAACGTCCTGACTTTC. Translating it yields CASSSTVSGANVLTF.

The gene calls are TRBV30 and TRBJ2-5, with D hard to call. The germline V gene has CDR1 GTSNPN and CDR2 SVGIG (reference sequence). This CDR3 is 13 amino acids long. V dropped 0 bases and J dropped 5 bases, with 10 bases sitting between them. As DNA, the CDR3 is TGTGCCTGGAGTGTACAAGTTAGCGAGACCCAGTACTTC. Protein product: CAWSVQVSETQYF.

This clone showed up just a few times. The V gene is TRBV9, the J gene TRBJ2-3; 7 bases agree with TRBD2. Germline assignment: CDR1 SGDLS and CDR2 YYNGEE. This CDR3 is 17 amino acids long. V was pared by 0 bases and J by 6 bases, with 13 bases of the junction left unmatched. The CDR3 DNA reads as TGTGCCAGCAGCGTAGACTTCGGCGGGAGATATATGGATACGCAGTATTTT. Its protein is CASSVDFGGRYMDTQYF.

This clone was seen a handful of times. The chain has TRBV6-5 and TRBJ1-5, with D possibly matching TRBD1 (6 bases). CDR1 and CDR2 from the germline V gene are MNHEY and SVGAGI. V lost 5 bases to trimming and J lost 4 bases, with 9 bases between them. The CDR3 totals 13 residues. CDR3 loop: CASSRRGNQPQHF. The CDR3 DNA reads as TGTGCCAGCAGTCGAAGGGGGAATCAGCCCCAGCATTTT.

Here the CDR3 reads CASSPRWEGRMNEQFF. The CDR3, as DNA: TGTGCCAGCAGCCCACGGTGGGAGGGCCGTATGAATGAGCAGTTCTTC. This chain joins TRBV7-3 and TRBJ2-1; 7 bases are shared with TRBD2. J gave up 7 bases and V 5 bases, and 14 bases lay outside the gene matches. The length of the CDR3 is 16 residues. Germline-derived CDR1 and CDR2 are SGHTA and FQGTGA.

This clone occurred a few times. The rearrangement uses TRBV2 and TRBJ2-5; D gene unclear. This CDR3 comprises 13 residues. V dropped 5 bases and J dropped 4 bases, with 11 bases sitting between them. The germline CDR1 and CDR2 sequences are SNHLY and FYNNEI. CDR3 bases: TGTGCCAGCAGTACTACCTTAGGAGAGACCCAGTACTTC. Translated: CASSTTLGETQYF.

The J gene is TRBJ2-7, the V gene TRBV6-5; D gene uncertain. The ends were cut back, 2 bases at V and 1 base at J, with 9 bases in the middle. CDR3 length equals 14 residues. Germline CDR1 MNHEY, CDR2 SVGAGI. CDR3 coding DNA: TGTGCCAGCAGTTACGGACGACGATCCTACGAGCAGTACTTC. It specifies CASSYGRRSYEQYF.

The chain recombines TRBV11-3 with TRBJ2-1; 7 nucleotides agree with TRBD1. Per germline, CDR1 SGHNT and CDR2 YENEEA. Trimming removed 0 bases from V and 7 bases from J; junction bases left unmatched: 6. The CDR3 contains 15 residues. CDR3 coding DNA: TGTGCCAGCAGCTTAGACCCGACAGGGAGTAATGAGCAGTTCTTC. Translated, it gives CASSLDPTGSNEQFF.

The chain employs TRBV30 and TRBJ2-1; a possible D gene is TRBD2 (6 bases). Trimming stripped 8 bases from V and 4 bases from J, with 18 bases between. Germline CDR1 and CDR2: GTSNPN and SVGIG (reference sequence). The length of the CDR3 is 14 residues. CDR3: CARSGVPGYNEQFF. The DNA for the CDR3 is TGTGCCAGATCGGGAGTACCTGGGTACAATGAGCAGTTCTTC.

This clone was seen more than once but under ten times. The chain carries TRBV4-3 and TRBJ1-3; the D is unclear. Germline-derived CDR1 and CDR2 are LGHNA and YSLEER. The CDR3 has 13 residues. Trimming removed 0 bases from V and 4 bases from J, with 4 bases in between. The CDR3 DNA reads TGCGCCAGCAGCCAAGACCTGGGAAACACCATATATTTT. Translating gives CASSQDLGNTIYF.

This clone was recorded a few times. The J gene is TRBJ2-2, the V gene TRBV30; no reliable D call. Trimming pared 5 bases from V and 5 bases from J, leaving 12 bases between. Per the germline V gene, CDR1 is GTSNPN and CDR2 is SVGIG (reference sequence). This CDR3 has 13 residues. The CDR3 spells CAWFSFRTGELFF. The CDR3 nucleotides are TGTGCCTGGTTCTCCTTCCGTACCGGGGAGCTGTTTTTT.

This clone was seen more than once but under ten times. The rearrangement uses TRBV30 and TRBJ1-1, with D uncertain. Trimming stripped 6 bases from V and 10 bases from J, with 12 bases between. Germline V gene lookup returns CDR1 GTSNPN and CDR2 SVGIG (reference sequence). There are 10 residues in the CDR3. CDR3 residues: CACASLVAFF. DNA of the CDR3: TGTGCCTGTGCCAGTTTGGTAGCTTTCTTT.

This clone was observed a handful of times. The rearrangement links TRBV15 to TRBJ2-3; D not resolved. Germline V gene lookup returns CDR1 LNHNV and CDR2 YYDKDF (reference sequence). CDR3 length equals 15 residues. The germline V and J ends were trimmed by 3 bases and 0 bases, with 10 bases remaining between them. The CDR3 nucleotides read TGTGCCACCAGCAGGCAGAGATCTAGCACAGATACGCAGTATTTT. It is translated as CATSRQRSSTDTQYF.

The table lists this clone with a few counts. The J gene is TRBJ2-2, the V gene TRBV5-1; 7 bases are a match to TRBD1. J lost 2 bases, V lost 3 bases, and 10 bases had no gene match. The CDR3 covers 17 residues. The germline V gene has CDR1 SGHRS and CDR2 YFSETQ. CDR3 sequence (DNA): TGCGCCAGCAGCTCGTCCGGGACAGCCGCCAACACCGGGGAGCTGTTTTTT. It translates to CASSSSGTAANTGELFF.

This clone occurred a few times. The V and J genes are TRBV7-2 and TRBJ2-1; 10 bases line up with TRBD2. The junction had 7 bases not matched to a gene; V was cut back by 5 bases and J by 0 bases. CDR3 length: 17 residues. Germline loops: CDR1 SGHTA, CDR2 FQGNSA. Here the CDR3 DNA reads TGTGCCAGCAGCCCTCTAAGCGGGAGGGCCTCCTACAATGAGCAGTTCTTC. It encodes CASSPLSGRASYNEQFF.

This clone was counted between two and nine times. The gene calls are TRBV7-2 and TRBJ1-2; 12 nucleotides match TRBD1. The V segment lost 6 bases and the J segment 6 bases; nucleotides outside the gene matches: 5. This CDR3 is 14 amino acids long. CDR1 and CDR2 (germline): SGHTA, FQGNSA. The CDR3 DNA is TGTGCCAGCAGTTCCGGGACAGGGGGCGATGGCTACACCTTC. Its translation: CASSSGTGGDGYTF.

CDR3 protein: CASSPGTARGNTIYF. DNA of the CDR3: TGTGCCAGCTCACCCGGAACGGCTCGTGGAAACACCATATATTTT. This rearrangement joins TRBV18 to TRBJ1-3, with D unclear. With 3 bases removed from V and 3 bases from J, the gap between germline ends came to 12 bases. Germline lookup yields CDR1 KGHSH and CDR2 LQKENI. The CDR3 runs to 15 residues.

In this sample, this clone turned up a few times. The rearrangement links TRBV5-1 to TRBJ2-7; D is undetermined. This CDR3 contains 12 residues. CDR1 and CDR2 from the germline V gene are SGHRS and YFSETQ. Trimming left V 1 base short and J 6 bases short, with 8 bases between. The CDR3: CASSLLGAEQYF. The CDR3 region has the DNA TGCGCCAGCAGCTTGCTGGGTGCCGAGCAGTACTTC.

There are a few counts of this clone. The CDR3 DNA reads TGTGCCATCGCCGGCGGGGGAAACACAGATACGCAGTATTTT. It translates to CAIAGGGNTDTQYF. The V and J genes are TRBV7-9 and TRBJ2-3; 7 bases are shared with TRBD2. Trimming took 10 bases from V and 2 from J; bases not matched to a gene: 9. CDR1 is SEHNR, CDR2 FQNEAQ, per germline (reference sequence). This CDR3 spans 14 amino acids.

The genes are TRBV14 and TRBJ2-3; TRBD2 aligns across 11 bases. This CDR3 has 15 amino acids. CDR1 is SGHDN and CDR2 is FVKESK in the germline V gene. J gave up 6 bases and V 4 bases, and 6 bases lay outside the gene matches. The CDR3 reads CASSRRLAGIDTQYF. The DNA of the CDR3 is TGTGCCAGCAGCCGCCGACTAGCGGGGATCGATACGCAGTATTTT.

The sample holds a few counts of this clone. V gene TRBV29-1 combines with J gene TRBJ1-2; TRBD1 matches at 7 bases. V was pared by 6 bases and J by 6 bases, with 7 bases of the junction left unmatched. The CDR3 is 12 amino acids. Germline V gene sequence: CDR1 SQVTM, CDR2 ANQGSEA. The CDR3 bases are TGCAGCGTATCCCGGGACAGTAATGGCTACACCTTC. The encoded protein is CSVSRDSNGYTF.

The chain uses TRBV9 and TRBJ2-3, with D hard to call. Trimming left V 0 bases short and J 10 bases short, with 12 bases between. Germline lookup yields CDR1 SGDLS and CDR2 YYNGEE. The CDR3 totals 13 residues. CDR3 bases: TGTGCCAGCAGCGTAGGTGGAGTGATACCGCAGTATTTT. As protein: CASSVGGVIPQYF.

This clone appeared a few times. V is TRBV10-3 and J is TRBJ2-1; D remains ambiguous. The CDR3 consists of 13 residues. Germline loops: CDR1 ENHRY, CDR2 SYGVKD. V dropped 3 bases and J dropped 9 bases, with 12 bases sitting between them. CDR3 loop: CAISDQPLGEQFF. In DNA form, the CDR3 reads TGTGCCATCAGTGACCAGCCTTTAGGTGAGCAGTTCTTC.

This chain links TRBV7-9 with TRBJ2-3; D possibly corresponds to TRBD1 (5 bases). This CDR3 has 13 amino acids. V was trimmed by 10 bases and J by 9 bases, leaving 20 bases between them. Germline lookup yields CDR1 SEHNR and CDR2 FQNEAQ (reference sequence). The CDR3 sequence: CATPGPGLPTQYF. CDR3 nucleotide sequence: TGTGCCACCCCGGGCCCAGGGCTACCAACGCAGTATTTT.

The chain links TRBV18 to TRBJ2-2; 11 positions agree with TRBD2. The CDR3 totals 14 residues. CDR1 KGHSH and CDR2 LQKENI come from the germline V gene. The V gene end was trimmed by 8 bases and the J gene end by 2 bases; junction bases not matched to a gene: 1. Here the CDR3 reads CASGTSGNTGELFF. For the CDR3, the DNA is TGTGCCAGCGGGACTAGCGGCAACACCGGGGAGCTGTTTTTT.

The gene calls are TRBV21-1 and TRBJ2-7; the D call in the table, TRBD1, was not verified against the DNA. TRBV21-1 is termed a pseudogene. The length of the CDR3 is 18 residues. The CDR3 sequence: CASSKGSRAGSSSYEQYV. CDR3 in DNA: TGTGCCAGCAGCAAAGGGAGCAGGGCAGGGTCATCCTCCTACGAGCAGTACGTC.

CDR3 loop: CASWGRGLETQYF. The DNA of the CDR3 is TGTGCCAGTTGGGGTCGGGGGCTGGAGACCCAGTACTTC. V is TRBV11-2 and J is TRBJ2-5; the D gene could be TRBD1 or TRBD2 (6 bases each). The CDR3 contains 13 residues. CDR1 is SGHAT, CDR2 FQNNGV, per germline. V lost 9 bases and J lost 5, with 16 bases in between.

This clone has only a few counts. V is TRBV9 and J is TRBJ2-7; possibly TRBD1 or TRBD2 for D (5 bases each). Germline CDR1 reads SGDLS; CDR2 reads YYNGEE. Trimming removed 0 bases at V and 6 bases at J, with 10 bases between. The CDR3 consists of 13 residues. This chain's CDR3 is CASSVEGRAEQYF. In DNA, the CDR3 is TGTGCCAGCAGCGTAGAGGGGAGAGCCGAGCAGTACTTC. Together with reference TRBV9 and TRBJ2-7, the CDR3 gives the full variable domain: DSGVTQTPKHLITATGQRVTLRCSPRSGDLSVYWYQQSLDQGLQFLIQYYNGEERAKGNILERFSAQQFPDLHSELNLSSLELGDSALYFCASSVEGRAEQYFGPGTRLTVT.

The chain joins TRBV5-1 to TRBJ2-1, with TRBD2 as a possible D gene (5 bases). The CDR3 runs 15 residues. The germline gives CDR1 SGHRS, CDR2 YFSETQ. V lost 0 bases and J 3 bases, leaving 10 bases between the germline ends. The CDR3 loop reads CASSLVSVGYNEQFF. CDR3 bases: TGCGCCAGCAGCTTGGTTAGCGTCGGCTACAATGAGCAGTTCTTC.

This chain connects TRBV6-1 to TRBJ2-6; D tentatively reads TRBD1 or TRBD2 (5 bases each). Germline assignment: CDR1 MNHNS and CDR2 SASEGT. The CDR3 totals 15 residues. Trimming shortened V by 6 bases and J by 6 bases, and 15 bases separated the two germline ends. The CDR3 sequence: CASSELGVAANVLTF. The CDR3 bases are TGTGCCAGCAGCGAATTGGGGGTCGCGGCCAACGTCCTGACTTTC.